This TCR beta chain was identified during a study of shared clonotypes between healthy human individuals. CD45RA+ naive and CD45RA-negative memory subsets were separated from CD4+ cells. The CDR3 runs 15 residues. CDR1 is LNHDA and CDR2 is SQIVND in the germline V gene (reference sequence). Trimming pared 1 base from V and 3 bases from J, leaving 12 bases between. Concerning this clone: Its antigen remains unidentified.

TCRdb's copy holds only in-frame clones and misses some; the assay was immunoSEQ multiplex PCR. The repertoire has some 2,000,000 clones, roughly 95% of them found once; the top ten carry 0.1% to 0.15%. Findings of the study overall: Only blood underwent sampling, and tissue repertoires likely differ. The represented genetic and exposure-history diversity was limited by the small number of donors.

Material for sequencing was naive CD4+ T cells sorted from blood. Subset: CD45RA+ positively selected. The sequence was collected from a man aged 18 to 29 in good health. The V and J genes are TRBV19 and TRBJ1-2; D may be TRBD1 (6 bases). In nucleotides, the CDR3 is TGTGCCAGTAGTATAGGGGGGCAGATCGACTATGGCTACACCTTC. Protein: CASSIGGQIDYGYTF.